The clone carrying this TCR beta chain was detected many times. The antigen is unknown. This sample is drawn from a study of T-cell reconstitution after alpha-beta-depleted transplantation in children. Whole-study findings and limits: There were some patients whose high TCRbeta diversity at day 60 came from surviving recipient T cells and thymic progenitors. Among T cells one year after transplant, newly produced cells accounted for most counts and diversity. The origin of alpha-beta T cells about two months after transplant was reportedly several hundred expanded graft clones.

V lost 0 bases, J lost 0 bases, and 22 bases lay in between. Germline assignment: CDR1 SGDLS and CDR2 YYNGEE. The CDR3 length is 20 residues. The authors prepared the TCRbeta library with unique molecular identifiers. TCRdb used MiXCR to reprocess the PCR reads, holding one entry per CDR3 protein. Here the sample spans about 460,000 distinct CDR3 sequences, 8% to 11% being singletons. The input for sequencing was PBMCs, taken before TCRalphabeta/CD19-depleted stem cell transplant. The chain combines TRBV9 with TRBJ2-1; a possible D gene is TRBD2 (5 bases). This clonotype was sampled from a child aged 2 to 15 with inherited bone marrow failure, due to receive a stem cell transplant. CDR3 region: CASSVGLLGQADSSYNEQFF. The CDR3 DNA follows: TGTGCCAGCAGCGTAGGTTTGTTAGGGCAAGCGGATAGCTCCTACAATGAGCAGTTCTTC.